The T cell receptor (beta chain) described here comes from a study of blood T cell repertoires in COVID-19. At the level of the study: Whether acute or convalescent, the COVID-19 samples came from the United States, Italy and Spain. PBMCs, B-cell-depleted T cells, or T cells provided the cDNA or gDNA that made up the material.

Looked up from germline, CDR1 is SGHKS and CDR2 is YYEKEE (reference sequence). V shed 0 bases and J shed 7 bases, with 22 bases lying between them. The CDR3 is 17 residues long. TCRdb's copy holds only in-frame clones and misses some; the assay was immunoSEQ multiplex PCR. The sample yields more than 90,000 clones, over 70% seen once. The sequencing input was peripheral blood. This receptor was identified in a man in his fifties or sixties with acute or convalescent COVID-19. The chain uses TRBV5-5 and TRBJ1-2; D not certain. The CDR3 protein is CASSLGSLRLLNVGYTF. The DNA of the CDR3 is TGTGCCAGCAGCTTGGGTTCCCTTCGACTCCTCAACGTTGGCTACACCTTC.